This T cell receptor (beta chain) was recorded in a study of T cell clonality in common variable immunodeficiency. Assay: immunoSEQ multiplex PCR; the TCRdb copy retains only in-frame clones and omits some. In total the sample includes about 52,000 clones, none of them seen once. Germline V gene data show CDR1 as MNHEY and CDR2 as SVGEGT. The CDR3 runs 14 residues. V shed 8 bases and J 3 bases; nucleotides not matched to a gene: 8. Blood samples were heparinized, about 4.5 to 8 ml per donor. This clone has at least ten counts. The missing CDR3 end, 3 residues past where the read stops, is filled in from the germline J gene.

Sequenced: peripheral blood mononuclear cells. This receptor was obtained from a person aged 18-69 years in good health. This chain uses TRBV6-2 or TRBV6-3 with TRBJ1-2; 8 nucleotides line up with TRBD1. The CDR3 DNA, read in part, is TGTGCCAGCTGCTACAGGGGGAAGGACTATGGC. As protein: CASCYRGKDYG. The full CDR3 protein reads CASCYRGKDYGYTF.